One T cell receptor (beta chain) is described in this entry. Its cognate antigen is unknown. A second about 7 to 12 cycle PCR used barcoded and J-beta primers. Each cDNA molecule was tagged by a template-switch adaptor with 12 random nucleotides. TCRdb ran MiXCR on the 5' RACE reads and lists one entry per CDR3 protein. This table holds 1.5 million to 2 million distinct CDR3 sequences, roughly 49% found once. The V and J ends lost 8 bases and 4 bases, in that order; junction bases with no gene match: 5. Germline V gene lookup returns CDR1 MNHEY and CDR2 SVGAGI. CDR3 size: 14 residues. The sample belongs to a study of blood T cells in healthy people across ages. Aged roughly 6 to 90, donors were systemically healthy Caucasians from Russia. Study-level points and caveats: The long-lived group displayed more naive CD4+ cells, plus higher diversity, than the aged donors did.

This chain links TRBV6-5 with TRBJ2-4; 10 positions match TRBD2. Sequences were obtained from blood. The TCR originated in a woman between 40 and 50 years old in good health. The CDR3 reads CASCPTSGKNIQYF. CDR3 DNA: TGTGCCAGCTGCCCGACTAGCGGGAAAAACATTCAGTACTTC.